This T cell receptor (beta chain) came from a study of cytomegalovirus exposure and HLA in healthy donors. This CDR3 comprises 15 residues. Germline V gene data show CDR1 as KGHSH and CDR2 as LQKENI. V was cut by 1 base and J by 3 bases, with 10 bases left in between. As to this clone: Antigen unknown.

General study points: Further analysis, carried out later, found HLA-associated TCR beta chains more clonally expanded than equally common other chains.

PCR primers comprised 60 Vbeta and 13 Jbeta primers. Some clones are missing from TCRdb's copy, which holds only in-frame ones; the method was immunoSEQ multiplex PCR. The sample carries about 150,000 clones, around 84% recorded once. This TCR derives from a boy aged 2-9 years in good health and CMV-seronegative. The source material was PBMCs. The J gene is TRBJ2-4, the V gene TRBV18; D not resolved. CDR3 in DNA: TGTGCCAGCTCACCACGCGGATTCGTCAAAAACATTCAGTACTTC. Translated: CASSPRGFVKNIQYF.